This is a list of T cell receptor beta chains from one sample in a study of cytomegalovirus exposure and HLA in healthy donors. TCRdb's table, derived via immunoSEQ multiplex PCR, lists solely in-frame clones and lacks some. The sample records 140,000 or so clones, almost 85% being singletons. The sample was PBMCs. Receptors originate from a woman aged 60 to 75 in good health and CMV-seropositive. Each CDR3 is given with its conserved first and last residue. The D gene is left open where the match is weak.

V gene	D gene	J gene	CDR3 protein	CDR3 DNA
TRBV19	-	TRBJ1-5	CASSIDRGWGNQPQHF	TGTGCCAGTAGTATAGATCGGGGGTGGGGCAATCAGCCCCAGCATTTT
TRBV9	-	TRBJ2-1	CASSVVVLANEQFF	TGTGCCAGCAGCGTAGTCGTCCTAGCCAATGAGCAGTTCTTC
TRBV6-5	TRBD1	TRBJ2-7	CASRPGTDIYEQYF	TGTGCCAGCAGACCTGGGACAGACATCTACGAGCAGTACTTC
TRBV27	-	TRBJ2-7	CASSLRIPGNHEQYF	TGTGCCAGCAGTCTGAGAATCCCAGGGAACCACGAGCAGTACTTC
TRBV7-8	TRBD1	TRBJ2-2	CASSPGQGDTGELFF	TGTGCCAGCAGCCCGGGACAGGGGGACACCGGGGAGCTGTTTTTT
TRBV6-5	TRBD1	TRBJ1-2	CASSYAPGQGSGYTF	TGTGCCAGCAGTTACGCCCCCGGACAGGGCTCTGGCTACACCTTC
TRBV7-2	TRBD1	TRBJ1-4	CASSLAQSGTGGEKLFF	TGTGCCAGCAGCTTAGCGCAATCGGGGACAGGGGGTGAAAAACTGTTTTTT
TRBV9	TRBD2	TRBJ2-7	CASSVGTSGLYEQYF	TGTGCCAGCAGCGTAGGGACTAGCGGACTATACGAGCAGTACTTC
TRBV30	-	TRBJ1-2	CAWTLDSFYGYTF	TGTGCCTGGACCCTGGACAGCTTCTATGGCTACACCTTC
TRBV10-2	TRBD2	TRBJ2-1	CASGLAGYNEQFF	TGCGCCAGCGGGCTAGCGGGTTACAATGAGCAGTTCTTC
TRBV10-3	-	TRBJ2-1	CAISESEDEQFF	TGTGCCATCAGTGAGTCGGAGGATGAGCAGTTCTTC
TRBV11-3	-	TRBJ2-7	CASSRDFGPYEQYF	TGTGCCAGCTCCCGGGACTTTGGTCCCTACGAGCAGTACTTC
TRBV6-6	-	TRBJ2-5	CASSSSGEVKRHF	TGTGCCAGCAGTTCCTCCGGGGAGGTTAAAAGACACTTC
TRBV7-3	TRBD1	TRBJ2-1	CASSLKGWTGNLNEQFF	TGTGCCAGCAGCTTAAAAGGGTGGACAGGGAATTTGAATGAGCAGTTCTTC
TRBV5-5	-	TRBJ1-2	CASSGGLAANYGYTF	TGTGCCAGCAGCGGGGGACTGGCAGCTAACTATGGCTACACCTTC
TRBV4-1	TRBD2	TRBJ2-7	CASSQGRGSISYEQYF	TGCGCCAGCAGCCAAGGCCGCGGGAGTATCTCCTACGAGCAGTACTTC
TRBV10-3	-	TRBJ1-1	CATLTKMNTEAFF	TGTGCCACCCTAACCAAGATGAACACTGAAGCTTTCTTT
TRBV28	TRBD2	TRBJ2-1	CASSFRTSGIYNEQFF	TGTGCCAGCAGTTTCCGGACTAGCGGGATCTACAATGAGCAGTTCTTC
TRBV7-9	-	TRBJ2-3	CASNSGVPTDTQYF	TGTGCCAGCAACTCGGGAGTCCCCACAGATACGCAGTATTTT
TRBV2	-	TRBJ1-5	CASRGAYREPQHF	TGTGCCAGCAGGGGAGCGTATCGAGAGCCCCAGCATTTT
TRBV5-6	TRBD2	TRBJ2-5	CASSLTGGKRVETQYF	TGTGCCAGCAGCTTGACGGGGGGAAAACGCGTAGAGACCCAGTACTTC
TRBV28	TRBD1	TRBJ2-1	CASSFMDRGSNEQFF	TGTGCCAGCAGTTTTATGGACAGGGGGAGTAATGAGCAGTTCTTC
TRBV5-1	TRBD1	TRBJ2-2	CASSLQPGQSNTGELFF	TGCGCCAGCAGCTTGCAACCGGGACAGTCGAACACCGGGGAGCTGTTTTTT